Each of the 25 T cell receptor beta chains below was sequenced from the same sample in a study of T cells after yellow fever vaccination. Each CDR3 protein gets one entry after TCRdb re-called the 5' RACE reads with MiXCR. This sample has fewer than 450,000 distinct CDR3 sequences, with 11% found just once. The sequenced sample was PBMCs, obtained on the day of the first yellow fever vaccination. The receptors were sampled from a man in his late teens or twenties who received the YFV17D yellow fever vaccine.

The chain joins TRBV19 to TRBJ1-1; no definite D call. CDR1 LNHDA and CDR2 SQIVND come from the germline V gene (reference sequence). This CDR3 is built from 13 residues. Trimming left V 1 base short and J 6 bases short, with 9 bases between. The CDR3 spells CASSIVPLAEAFF. In nucleotides, the CDR3 is TGTGCCAGTAGTATAGTACCGTTGGCTGAAGCTTTCTTT.

There are a few counts of this clonotype. The chain couples TRBV7-8 to TRBJ2-7; 8 bases align to TRBD1. J was trimmed by 1 base and V by 7 bases; bases with no gene match: 9. CDR3 size: 15 residues. Germline V lookup: CDR1 SGHVS, CDR2 FQNEAQ. The CDR3 here is CASNPTGGQSYEQYV. The DNA for the CDR3 is TGTGCCAGCAACCCCACAGGGGGTCAGTCCTACGAGCAGTACGTC.

V and J are TRBV10-1 and TRBJ1-2; no firm D call. The CDR3 has 16 amino acids. Trimming removed 0 bases from V and 4 bases from J, with 15 bases in between. The germline V gene has CDR1 WNHNN and CDR2 SYGVQD (reference sequence). The CDR3 DNA is TGCGCCAGCAGTGAGTCAGCGGACCCGGAGGCCTATGGCTACACCTTC. This encodes CASSESADPEAYGYTF.

This clonotype was detected only a few times. The CDR3 nucleotides read TGCGCCAGCAGGAGCGGGGCGGAGGAGACCCAGTACTTC. Amino acids: CASRSGAEETQYF. The V and J genes are TRBV5-1 and TRBJ2-5; 7 bases match TRBD2. Losses at the gene ends were 5 bases for V and 5 bases for J; bases not matched to a gene: 6. Germline V gene lookup returns CDR1 SGHRS and CDR2 YFSETQ. The CDR3 is 13 residues long.

The chain's CDR3 is CASRTSLGEQFF. CDR3 sequence (DNA): TGTGCCAGCAGGACTAGCCTCGGTGAGCAGTTCTTC. The chain joins TRBV7-9 to TRBJ2-1; 7 positions match TRBD2. Germline CDR1 and CDR2: SEHNR and FQNEAQ (reference sequence). The CDR3 has 12 amino acids. Germline trimming cut 6 bases from V and 9 bases from J; bases unmatched to any gene: 5.

The rearrangement links TRBV29-1 to TRBJ2-1; 8 bases are a match to TRBD2. There are 15 residues in the CDR3. Losses at the gene ends were 4 bases for V and 0 bases for J; bases not matched to a gene: 5. Germline V gives CDR1 SQVTM, CDR2 ANQGSEA. The CDR3 region is CSVAGGESSYNEQFF. Here the CDR3 DNA reads TGCAGCGTTGCGGGGGGGGAAAGCTCCTACAATGAGCAGTTCTTC.

This clonotype was found many times. This sequence joins TRBV5-1 and TRBJ2-1; tentative D call: TRBD2 (6 bases). Germline V gives CDR1 SGHRS, CDR2 YFSETQ. The CDR3 has 16 residues. The V end lost 0 bases, the J end lost 0 bases, and 10 bases lay between the germline ends. CDR3 amino acids: CASSLGDGSSYNEQFF. The CDR3, as DNA: TGCGCCAGCAGCTTGGGGGACGGGAGCTCCTACAATGAGCAGTTCTTC.

The chain uses TRBV15 and TRBJ2-5; D possibly matches TRBD1 or TRBD2 (6 bases each). Between the trimmed V and J ends, which lost 0 bases and 1 base, there was a span of 9 bases. Germline V lookup: CDR1 LNHNV, CDR2 YYDKDF (reference sequence). The CDR3 runs to 15 residues. The CDR3 loop reads CATSRDPGAQETQYF. Written as DNA, the CDR3 is TGTGCCACCAGCAGAGATCCGGGGGCCCAAGAGACCCAGTACTTC.

In this sample, this clonotype turned up a few times. The J gene is TRBJ1-3, the V gene TRBV15; no firm D call. With 0 bases removed from V and 0 bases from J, the gap between germline ends came to 6 bases. The CDR3 is made up of 15 amino acids. Germline assignment: CDR1 LNHNV and CDR2 YYDKDF (reference sequence). The CDR3 DNA is TGTGCCACCAGCAGAGATGGGATCTCTGGAAACACCATATATTTT. This translates into CATSRDGISGNTIYF.

The V gene is TRBV9, the J gene TRBJ2-5; D may match TRBD1 or TRBD2 (6 bases each). CDR1 is SGDLS and CDR2 is YYNGEE in the germline V gene. V lost 0 bases and J 5 bases, leaving 14 bases between the germline ends. The CDR3 extends over 15 amino acids. This CDR3 reads CASSVAPGGVETQYF. The CDR3 bases are TGTGCCAGCAGCGTAGCTCCCGGGGGCGTGGAGACCCAGTACTTC.

A few counts support this clonotype. V gene TRBV20-1 combines with J gene TRBJ2-7; the D gene is possibly TRBD2 (5 bases). Germline V gene lookup returns CDR1 DFQATT and CDR2 SNEGSKA (reference sequence). This CDR3 is built from 16 residues. Trimming took 0 bases from V and 2 from J, leaving 17 bases between them. The CDR3, as DNA: TGCAGTGCTAGAGATAGGCGAAGAGGGATCCCCTACGAGCAGTACTTC. Translation gives CSARDRRRGIPYEQYF.

The V call is TRBV11-2, the J call TRBJ2-1; tentative D call: TRBD1 (5 bases). CDR3 length: 18 residues. Trimming cost V 5 bases and J 4 bases, with 24 bases left between them. Germline V gene sequence: CDR1 SGHAT, CDR2 FQNNGV. The CDR3 sequence is CASSPSPPRVLLYNEQFF. The CDR3 coding sequence is TGTGCCAGCAGCCCTTCACCCCCCAGGGTCTTACTTTACAATGAGCAGTTCTTC.

This chain links TRBV5-6 with TRBJ1-1, with D tentatively TRBD1 (5 bases). The germline V and J ends were trimmed by 0 bases and 6 bases, with 12 bases remaining between them. This CDR3 spans 14 amino acids. Germline-derived CDR1 and CDR2 are SGHDT and YYEEEE. CDR3 protein: CASSLVQEGAEAFF. The DNA for the CDR3 is TGTGCCAGCAGCTTGGTACAGGAGGGCGCTGAAGCTTTCTTT.

This clonotype was found a few times. The gene calls are TRBV4-1 and TRBJ1-6, with D uncertain. The germline gives CDR1 MGHRA, CDR2 YSYEKL. Trimming left V 0 bases short and J 8 bases short, with 14 bases between. This CDR3 contains 16 residues. DNA for the CDR3: TGCGCCAGCAGCCAAGATCCAGCCCAAAGAGATTCACCCCTCCACTTT. Translated: CASSQDPAQRDSPLHF.

This chain joins TRBV25-1 and TRBJ2-7; 8 nucleotides match TRBD1. Unmatched junction bases numbered 6, after V lost 1 base and J lost 1 base. There are 16 residues in the CDR3. The germline V gene encodes CDR1 MGHDK and CDR2 SYGVNS. The CDR3 DNA reads as TGTGCCAGCAGTGAATTCGGGGGACAGGATTCCTACGAGCAGTACTTC. Translation gives CASSEFGGQDSYEQYF.

Only a few counts were recorded for this clonotype. The V gene is TRBV30, the J gene TRBJ2-1, with D perhaps assigned TRBD1 or TRBD2 (6 bases each). Trimming cost V 4 bases and J 7 bases, with 11 bases left between them. CDR1 GTSNPN and CDR2 SVGIG come from the germline V gene (reference sequence). The CDR3 runs 12 residues. The CDR3 sequence is CAWKGGGNEQFF. The CDR3 nucleotides are TGTGCCTGGAAGGGGGGTGGAAATGAGCAGTTCTTC.

This clonotype was picked up a small number of times. V usage is TRBV4-2 and J usage is TRBJ2-3; perhaps TRBD2 as D (6 bases). Germline values: CDR1 LGHNA, CDR2 YNFKEQ. The V end lost 0 bases, the J end lost 2 bases, and 18 bases lay between the germline ends. The CDR3 extends over 18 amino acids. CDR3 amino acids: CASSQEGVAGSSTDTQYF. The CDR3 nucleotides read TGTGCCAGCAGCCAAGAAGGGGTGGCGGGGAGCTCCACAGATACGCAGTATTTT.

This clonotype turned up a few times. V is TRBV5-6 and J is TRBJ2-7, with 8 nucleotides matching TRBD1. The V gene's germline CDR1 is SGHDT and CDR2 YYEEEE. The ends lost 4 bases at V and 4 bases at J; junction bases unmatched: 7. The CDR3 is 14 amino acids. CDR3 nucleotide sequence: TGTGCCAGCAGCCACCGGGACAGGATGTACGAGCAGTACGTC. Translated, it gives CASSHRDRMYEQYV.

The chain has TRBV29-1 and TRBJ2-2, with 12 bases identical to TRBD1. Per the germline V gene, CDR1 is SQVTM and CDR2 is ANQGSEA. The J segment lost 8 bases and the V segment lost 1 base, leaving 8 bases of the junction unmatched. This CDR3 region has 16 residues. The CDR3 DNA reads TGCAGCGTTGAAGGCCTTAGGGACAGGGGGCGAGGGGAGCTGTTTTTT. Residues: CSVEGLRDRGRGELFF.

This chain links TRBV12-3 or TRBV12-4 with TRBJ2-2, with D perhaps TRBD2 (7 bases). The ends were cut back, 4 bases at V and 3 bases at J, with 24 bases in the middle. This CDR3 region has 19 residues. The CDR3 protein is CASSSMLGGGVQYTGELFF. Here the CDR3 DNA reads TGTGCCAGCAGTTCAATGCTGGGCGGGGGCGTGCAGTACACCGGGGAGCTGTTTTTT.

The rearrangement links TRBV20-1 to TRBJ2-7; D possibly uses TRBD1 or TRBD2 (5 bases each). The CDR3 is made up of 15 amino acids. Germline lookup yields CDR1 DFQATT and CDR2 SNEGSKA (reference sequence). V was trimmed by 5 bases and J by 0 bases, leaving 17 bases between them. CDR3 nucleotide sequence: TGCAGTGCTTACGGGACGAAGACCTCCTCCTACGAGCAGTACGTC. Protein product: CSAYGTKTSSYEQYV.

V and J are TRBV11-2 and TRBJ2-2, with D tentatively TRBD1 (5 bases). The V end lost 1 base, the J end lost 8 bases, and 17 bases lay between the germline ends. CDR3 size: 16 residues. From germline, CDR1 is SGHAT and CDR2 FQNNGV. CDR3 DNA sequence: TGTGCCAGCAGCTTAGGGTCCTCAGGGTTGACGGGGGAGCTGTTTTTT. It encodes CASSLGSSGLTGELFF.

The rearrangement joins TRBV5-1 to TRBJ2-7; D may be TRBD2 (7 bases). Trimming stripped 1 base from V and 5 bases from J, with 19 bases between. The CDR3 runs 16 residues. Looked up from germline, CDR1 is SGHRS and CDR2 is YFSETQ. This CDR3 reads CASSLNLGGGVHEQYV. As DNA, the CDR3 is TGCGCCAGCAGCTTGAATTTGGGAGGGGGGGTTCACGAGCAGTACGTC.

The V call is TRBV11-2, the J call TRBJ1-6; D ambiguous. In germline, CDR1 is SGHAT, CDR2 FQNNGV. Trimming took 1 base from V and 9 from J, leaving 4 bases between them. The CDR3 covers 12 residues. The DNA of the CDR3 is TGTGCCAGCAGCTTAGGAGTTTCACCCCTCCACTTT. Translated, it gives CASSLGVSPLHF.

CDR3 sequence (DNA): TGTGCCAGCAGCTTAGCGCTAACCCCGGCAGGGAGCCGAAGGGGGAAACGGAATGAGCAGTTCTTC. Its protein is CASSLALTPAGSRRGKRNEQFF. The rearrangement uses TRBV11-1 and TRBJ2-1, with D perhaps matching TRBD1 (6 bases). Trimming pared 0 bases from V and 7 bases from J, leaving 34 bases between. The V gene's germline CDR1 is SGHAT and CDR2 FQDESV (reference sequence). The CDR3 totals 22 residues.